The 27 T cell receptor beta chains below come from one sample, sequenced in a study of blood T cells in healthy people across ages. For the second PCR, which ran for roughly 6 to 12 cycles, a sample-barcoded 5' primer and a J-beta primer mix were used. TCRdb re-analysed the 5' RACE reads in MiXCR, keeping a single row per CDR3 protein. Of about 780,000 distinct CDR3 sequences in the sample, about half are singletons; the top ten hold 15% to 20%. Sequences were obtained from blood. The receptors were gathered from an elderly man in good health.

The chain joins TRBV6-5 to TRBJ2-1, with 7 bases that match TRBD2. V trimming: 0 bases; J trimming: 8 bases; junction bases outside the gene matches: 19. The CDR3 totals 19 residues. Germline-derived CDR1 and CDR2 are MNHEY and SVGAGI. The DNA of the CDR3 is TGTGCCAGCAGTTACTCGTCCTCCCCAGGCCTAGCGGACGTCTATGAGCAGTTCTTC. It translates to CASSYSSSPGLADVYEQFF.

This sequence joins TRBV24-1 and TRBJ2-1; TRBD1 might be the D (7 bases). V lost 0 bases, J lost 7 bases, and 15 bases lay in between. CDR1 and CDR2 from the germline V gene are KGHDR and SFDVKD. The CDR3 extends over 16 amino acids. CDR3 sequence: CATSDLQRRGQNEQFF. DNA of the CDR3: TGTGCCACCAGTGATTTGCAAAGGAGGGGACAGAATGAGCAGTTCTTC.

The J gene is TRBJ2-7, the V gene TRBV2; D is possibly TRBD2 (6 bases). V was shortened by 8 bases and J by 0 bases, with 8 bases between the two germline ends. The CDR3 sequence is 12 residues long. Germline V gives CDR1 SNHLY, CDR2 FYNNEI. CDR3 amino acids: CASGTDSYEQYF. The CDR3 DNA sequence: TGTGCCAGCGGGACTGACTCCTACGAGCAGTACTTC.

This clonotype has a handful of counts. The CDR3 DNA reads as TGTGCCAGCAGCAAGACTAGCGGGAGATTAGACATTCAGTACTTC. Translated: CASSKTSGRLDIQYF. The chain combines TRBV28 with TRBJ2-4; 12 nucleotides agree with TRBD2. CDR1 and CDR2 from the germline V gene are MDHEN and SYDVKM. The CDR3 runs 15 residues. J was trimmed by 8 bases and V by 6 bases; bases with no gene match: 8.

The chain uses TRBV4-1 and TRBJ2-4, with D possibly TRBD2 on 6 matching bases. Per germline, CDR1 MGHRA and CDR2 YSYEKL. V gave up 4 bases and J gave up 13 bases, with 14 bases separating them. This CDR3 has 12 amino acids. This CDR3 is CASSRDWGGQYF. The CDR3 DNA reads as TGCGCCAGCAGCCGGGACTGGGGCGGGCAGTACTTC.

This clonotype was observed at least ten times. The V call is TRBV27, the J call TRBJ2-5; 11 bases line up with TRBD2. Germline CDR1 and CDR2: MNHEY and SMNVEV (reference sequence). V gave up 6 bases and J gave up 5 bases; unmatched junction bases: 5. The CDR3 extends over 14 amino acids. The CDR3 is CASRLAGAGETQYF. In nucleotides, the CDR3 is TGTGCCAGCAGACTAGCGGGAGCGGGGGAGACCCAGTACTTC.

This chain connects TRBV7-2 to TRBJ2-4; TRBD1 agrees at 9 bases. This CDR3 contains 14 residues. Germline CDR1 is SGHTA and CDR2 is FQGNSA. V dropped 5 bases and J dropped 13; count of bases not matched to a gene: 12. The CDR3 protein is CASSGTGFLSEQYF. The CDR3 coding sequence is TGTGCCAGCAGCGGGACAGGGTTTTTGAGTGAGCAGTACTTC.

The V gene is TRBV7-2, the J gene TRBJ2-3, with TRBD2 as a possible D gene (6 bases). Germline CDR1 SGHTA, CDR2 FQGNSA. The germline V and J ends were trimmed by 0 bases and 4 bases, with 14 bases remaining between them. The CDR3 loop spans 16 amino acids. The CDR3 DNA sequence: TGTGCCAGCAGCTTAGCGGGGACTCCTACTGCAGATACGCAGTATTTT. Translation gives CASSLAGTPTADTQYF. The variable domain in full, with the rest retrieved from reference TRBV7-2 and TRBJ2-3, is GAGVSQSPSNKVTEKGKDVELRCDPISGHTALYWYRQSLGQGLEFLIYFQGNSAPDKSGLPSDRFSAERTGGSVSTLTIQRTQQEDSAVYLCASSLAGTPTADTQYFGPGTRLTVL.

CDR3 sequence (DNA): TGCAGTGCTAGATCTGTATTCGTGGAAGACCTAGCCAAAAACATTCAGTACTTC. Protein product: CSARSVFVEDLAKNIQYF. The gene calls are TRBV20-1 and TRBJ2-4, with D unclear. V lost 2 bases to trimming and J lost 0 bases, with 20 bases between them. The CDR3 has 18 residues. The V gene's germline CDR1 is DFQATT and CDR2 SNEGSKA (reference sequence).

The chain employs TRBV28 and TRBJ2-3; 13 nucleotides align to TRBD2. The CDR3 loop spans 15 amino acids. Germline CDR1 and CDR2: MDHEN and SYDVKM. V was pared by 6 bases and J by 4 bases, with 4 bases of the junction left unmatched. DNA for the CDR3: TGTGCCAGCAGCGGACTAGCGGGAGCTTCAGATACGCAGTATTTT. Its protein is CASSGLAGASDTQYF.

The chain couples TRBV28 to TRBJ2-7, with D perhaps TRBD1 (5 bases). Trimming removed 8 bases from V and 2 bases from J, with 13 bases in between. Looked up from germline, CDR1 is MDHEN and CDR2 is SYDVKM. The length of the CDR3 is 13 residues. CDR3: CASSPGHAYEQYF. As DNA, the CDR3 is TGTGCCAGCTCCCCAGGACATGCCTACGAGCAGTACTTC.

Details on this clonotype: The junction shows a germline mismatch at one end, possibly a read error. This sequence joins TRBV20-1 and TRBJ1-2, with a tentative D call TRBD1 (6 bases). Germline CDR1 and CDR2: DFQATT and SNEGSKA (reference sequence). This CDR3 is 16 amino acids long. The CDR3: CSAGEGGSTASYGYTF. CDR3 nucleotides: TGCAGTGCTGGAGAGGGGGGTTCTACAGCTAGCTATGGCTACACCTTC.

The chain couples TRBV19 to TRBJ2-3; D is undetermined. The CDR3 contains 15 residues. V gave up 3 bases and J gave up 4 bases, with 14 bases separating them. Germline values: CDR1 LNHDA, CDR2 SQIVND (reference sequence). CDR3 residues: CASSIGGREADTQYF. DNA for the CDR3: TGTGCCAGTAGTATCGGTGGCCGCGAGGCAGATACGCAGTATTTT.

This clonotype was seen only once. The chain employs TRBV27 and TRBJ2-1; D is uncertain. V lost 1 base, J lost 9 bases, and 7 bases lay in between. This CDR3 region has 12 residues. Germline loops: CDR1 MNHEY, CDR2 SMNVEV (reference sequence). The CDR3 DNA reads TGTGCCAGCAGTTTATGGGGTACTGAGCAGTTCTTC. Translated: CASSLWGTEQFF.

As regards this clonotype: At one of its ends the junction is not consistent with the germline gene, which may arise from a read error. The gene calls are TRBV20-1 and TRBJ2-5; either TRBD1 or TRBD2 may supply D (5 bases each). The V gene's germline CDR1 is DFQATT and CDR2 SNEGSKA (reference sequence). CDR3 length equals 14 residues. The CDR3 is CSARVAGRKETRYF. In DNA form, the CDR3 reads TGCAGTGCTAGAGTAGCAGGGAGAAAAGAGACCCGGTACTTC.

On this clonotype itself: This may arise from a read error, as a much more abundant clone is one base away. The chain uses TRBV10-2 and TRBJ2-1; 10 nucleotides line up with TRBD2. V shed 6 bases, J shed 4 bases, and the junction held 6 bases outside the gene matches. This CDR3 has 15 residues. Germline lookup yields CDR1 WSHSY and CDR2 SAAADI. CDR3 region: CASRGTSESYNEQFF. In DNA form, the CDR3 reads TGCGCCAGCAGGGGGACTAGCGAGAGTTACAATGAGCAGTTCTTC.

This clonotype was seen many times. The junction does not match germline at one end; this may be a read error. The V call is TRBV29-1, the J call TRBJ2-4, with TRBD2 identical over 9 bases. The CDR3 contains 15 residues. Germline CDR1 reads SQVTM; CDR2 reads ANQGSEA. CDR3 sequence (DNA): TGCAGCGTTGAGGGACTAGCCAACGCCAGAAACATTCAGTACTTC. Protein sequence: CSVEGLANARNIQYF.

A remark on this clonotype: A much larger clone lies one base from this, so it may be a read error. This chain joins TRBV6-5 and TRBJ2-7, with D maybe TRBD2 (5 bases). The CDR3 is 13 amino acids. The ends were cut back, 8 bases at V and 2 bases at J, with 13 bases in the middle. CDR1 and CDR2 from the germline V gene are MNHEY and SVGAGI. DNA of the CDR3: TGTGCCAGCGGACGAGCGGTGACCTACGAGCAGTACTTC. As protein: CASGRAVTYEQYF.

The rearrangement uses TRBV20-1 and TRBJ2-7, with a tentative D call TRBD1 (6 bases). CDR1 is DFQATT and CDR2 is SNEGSKA in the germline V gene (reference sequence). V was cut by 4 bases and J by 5 bases, with 12 bases left in between. The CDR3 runs 12 residues. CDR3 DNA sequence: TGCAGTGCTACTCAGGGGAGCGACGAGCAGTACTTC. Translated, it gives CSATQGSDEQYF.

This clonotype showed up many times. The chain has TRBV5-1 and TRBJ1-1; D unresolved. The length of the CDR3 is 13 residues. The V gene's germline CDR1 is SGHRS and CDR2 YFSETQ. Trimming took off 5 bases at V and 1 base at J, with 9 bases between the two ends. As DNA, the CDR3 is TGCGCCAGCAGTCTACAGCAGAACACTGAAGCTTTCTTT. Protein product: CASSLQQNTEAFF.

As DNA, the CDR3 is TGTGCCAGCAGCGTCACAGGGGGCGCGGGGCAGCCCCAGCATTTT. Encoded protein: CASSVTGGAGQPQHF. The rearrangement uses TRBV7-9 and TRBJ1-5; 9 bases match TRBD1. CDR3 length equals 15 residues. The germline V gene encodes CDR1 SEHNR and CDR2 FQNEAQ (reference sequence). The J segment lost 7 bases and the V segment lost 5 bases, leaving 9 bases of the junction unmatched.

CDR3 loop: CASSLAQMNTGELFF. DNA for the CDR3: TGTGCCAGCAGCTTAGCTCAGATGAACACCGGGGAGCTGTTTTTT. The chain joins TRBV7-6 to TRBJ2-2; D is unclear. Per germline, CDR1 SGHVS and CDR2 FNYEAQ. CDR3 length: 15 amino acids. Trimming cost V 0 bases and J 1 base, with 6 bases left between them.

V gene TRBV20-1 combines with J gene TRBJ2-5, with TRBD1 as a possible D gene (6 bases). This CDR3 contains 14 residues. Trimming removed 6 bases at V and 1 base at J, with 15 bases between. The germline V gene has CDR1 DFQATT and CDR2 SNEGSKA (reference sequence). The CDR3 bases are TGCAGTGCCTCTTATGACAGGACCCAAGAGACCCAGTACTTC. It is translated as CSASYDRTQETQYF.

This chain uses TRBV4-1 with TRBJ1-4, with no clear D. The V end was cut by 0 bases, the J end by 8 bases, with 10 bases between. Germline loops: CDR1 MGHRA, CDR2 YSYEKL. This CDR3 comprises 14 residues. CDR3 sequence: CASSQDPGREKLFF. The CDR3 DNA sequence: TGCGCCAGCAGCCAAGATCCAGGTCGGGAAAAACTGTTTTTT.

The chain joins TRBV6-4 to TRBJ2-3, with 10 bases matching TRBD2. V was clipped by 4 bases and J by 4 bases; unmatched bases: 5. Germline loops: CDR1 MRHNA, CDR2 SNTAGT. The CDR3 is 15 residues long. CDR3 DNA sequence: TGTGCCAGCAGTGTGATAGCGGGGGGACCAGATACGCAGTATTTT. Protein product: CASSVIAGGPDTQYF.

The chain joins TRBV5-8 to TRBJ2-5; D gene uncertain. Gene TRBJ2-7 matches the end of the DNA better, so the J call may be wrong. CDR1 and CDR2 (germline): SGHTS, YDEGEE. This CDR3 region has 14 residues. In DNA, the CDR3 is TGTGCCAGCAGCTTGGATGTCAGGTCATACGAGCAGTACTTC. Its translation is CASSLDVRSYEQYF.

This clonotype was seen more than once but under ten times. This sequence joins TRBV6-5 and TRBJ2-1; D may be TRBD1 (5 bases). The CDR3 length is 14 residues. Trimming cost V 2 bases and J 5 bases, with 10 bases left between them. Germline assignment: CDR1 MNHEY and CDR2 SVGAGI. CDR3 DNA: TGTGCCAGCAGTTACGCAGGGTCCGACAATGAGCAGTTCTTC. Translation gives CASSYAGSDNEQFF.